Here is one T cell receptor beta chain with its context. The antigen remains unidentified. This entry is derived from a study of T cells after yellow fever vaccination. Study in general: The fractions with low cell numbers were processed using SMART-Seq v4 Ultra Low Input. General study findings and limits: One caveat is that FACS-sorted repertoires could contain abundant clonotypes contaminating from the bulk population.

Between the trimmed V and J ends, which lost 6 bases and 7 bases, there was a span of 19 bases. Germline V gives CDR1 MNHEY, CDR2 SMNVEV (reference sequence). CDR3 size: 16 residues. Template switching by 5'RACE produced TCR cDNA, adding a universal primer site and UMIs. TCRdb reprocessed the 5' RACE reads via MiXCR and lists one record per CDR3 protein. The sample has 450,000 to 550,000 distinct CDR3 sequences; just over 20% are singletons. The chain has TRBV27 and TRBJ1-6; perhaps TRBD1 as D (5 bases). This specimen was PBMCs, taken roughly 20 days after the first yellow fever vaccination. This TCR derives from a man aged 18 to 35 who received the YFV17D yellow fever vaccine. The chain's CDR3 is CASSPLTANFNSPLHF. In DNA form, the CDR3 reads TGTGCCAGCAGCCCTCTGACAGCCAACTTCAATTCACCCCTCCACTTT.